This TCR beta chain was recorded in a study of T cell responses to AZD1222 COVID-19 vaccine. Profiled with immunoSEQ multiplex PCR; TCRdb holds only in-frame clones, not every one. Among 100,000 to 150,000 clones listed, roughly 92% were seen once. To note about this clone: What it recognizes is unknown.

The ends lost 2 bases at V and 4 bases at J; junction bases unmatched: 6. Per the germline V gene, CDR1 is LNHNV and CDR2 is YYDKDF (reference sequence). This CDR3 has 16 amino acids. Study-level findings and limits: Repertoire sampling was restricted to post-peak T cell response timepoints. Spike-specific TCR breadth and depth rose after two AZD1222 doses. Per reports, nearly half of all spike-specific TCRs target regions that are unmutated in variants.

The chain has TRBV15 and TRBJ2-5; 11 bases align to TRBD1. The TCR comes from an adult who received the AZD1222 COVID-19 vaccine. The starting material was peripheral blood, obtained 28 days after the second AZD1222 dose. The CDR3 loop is CATSRMDRGLLETQYF. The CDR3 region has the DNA TGTGCCACCAGCAGAATGGACAGGGGGCTGTTAGAGACCCAGTACTTC.